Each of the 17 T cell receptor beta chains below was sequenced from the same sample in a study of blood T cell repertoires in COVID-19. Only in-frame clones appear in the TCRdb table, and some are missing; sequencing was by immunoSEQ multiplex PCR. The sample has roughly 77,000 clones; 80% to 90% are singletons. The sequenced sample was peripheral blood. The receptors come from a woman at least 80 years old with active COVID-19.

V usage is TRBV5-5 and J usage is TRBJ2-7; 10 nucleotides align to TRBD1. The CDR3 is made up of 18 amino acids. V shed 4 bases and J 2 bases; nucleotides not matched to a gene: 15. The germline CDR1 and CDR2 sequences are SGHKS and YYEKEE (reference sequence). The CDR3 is CASSPVTGGYTLTYEQYF. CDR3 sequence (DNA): TGTGCCAGCAGCCCGGTGACAGGGGGCTACACCCTGACCTACGAGCAGTACTTC.

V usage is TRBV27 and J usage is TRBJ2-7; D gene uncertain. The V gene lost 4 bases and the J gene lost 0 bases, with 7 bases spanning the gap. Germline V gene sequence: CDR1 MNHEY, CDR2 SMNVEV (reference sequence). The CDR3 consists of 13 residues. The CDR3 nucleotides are TGTGCCAGCAGTTCAGGTAGCTCCTACGAGCAGTACTTC. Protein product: CASSSGSSYEQYF.

The CDR3 coding sequence is TGTGCCAGCAGCCATGGACTAGCGGTGAGCTCCTACAATGAGCAGTTCTTC. This encodes CASSHGLAVSSYNEQFF. The V and J genes are TRBV7-6 and TRBJ2-1, with 10 bases aligning to TRBD2. Germline V gene sequence: CDR1 SGHVS, CDR2 FNYEAQ. This CDR3 has 17 residues. With V trimmed by 5 bases and J by 0 bases, 7 bases remained unmatched.

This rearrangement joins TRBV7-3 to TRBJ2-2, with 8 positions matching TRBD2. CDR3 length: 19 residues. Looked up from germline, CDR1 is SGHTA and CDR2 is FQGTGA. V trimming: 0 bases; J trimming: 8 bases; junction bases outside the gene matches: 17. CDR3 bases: TGTGCCAGCAGCTTAACGAACTTCCGGGGTAGCGGGAATATGGGGGAGCTGTTTTTT. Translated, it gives CASSLTNFRGSGNMGELFF.

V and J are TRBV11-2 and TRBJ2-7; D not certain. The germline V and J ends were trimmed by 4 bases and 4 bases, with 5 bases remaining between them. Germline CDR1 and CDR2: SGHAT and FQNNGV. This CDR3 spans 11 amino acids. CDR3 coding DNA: TGTGCCAGCAGCTCGGGTTACGAGCAGTACTTC. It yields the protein CASSSGYEQYF.

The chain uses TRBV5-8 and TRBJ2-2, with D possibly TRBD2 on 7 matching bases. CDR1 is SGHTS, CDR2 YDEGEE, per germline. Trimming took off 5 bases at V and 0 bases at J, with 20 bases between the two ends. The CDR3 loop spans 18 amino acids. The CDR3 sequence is CASRLEEGGPANTGELFF. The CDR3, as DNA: TGTGCCAGCAGGCTGGAGGAGGGGGGGCCCGCGAACACCGGGGAGCTGTTTTTT.

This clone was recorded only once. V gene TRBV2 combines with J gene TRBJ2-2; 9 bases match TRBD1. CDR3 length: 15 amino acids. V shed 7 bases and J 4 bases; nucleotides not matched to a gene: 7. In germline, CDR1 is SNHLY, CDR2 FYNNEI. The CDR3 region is CASNRDRVITGELFF. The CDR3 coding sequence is TGTGCCAGCAACCGGGACAGGGTAATCACCGGGGAGCTGTTTTTT.

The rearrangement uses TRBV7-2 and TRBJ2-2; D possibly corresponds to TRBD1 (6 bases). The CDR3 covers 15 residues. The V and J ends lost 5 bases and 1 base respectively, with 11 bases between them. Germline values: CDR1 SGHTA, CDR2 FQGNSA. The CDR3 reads CASSEHRVNTGELFF. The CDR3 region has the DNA TGTGCCAGCAGCGAACACAGGGTGAACACCGGGGAGCTGTTTTTT.

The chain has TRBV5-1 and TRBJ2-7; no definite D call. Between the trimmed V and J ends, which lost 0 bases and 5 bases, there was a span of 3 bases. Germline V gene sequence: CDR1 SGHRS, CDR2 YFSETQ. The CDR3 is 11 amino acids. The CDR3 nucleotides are TGCGCCAGCAGCTTGGCCAACGAGCAGTACTTC. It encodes CASSLANEQYF.

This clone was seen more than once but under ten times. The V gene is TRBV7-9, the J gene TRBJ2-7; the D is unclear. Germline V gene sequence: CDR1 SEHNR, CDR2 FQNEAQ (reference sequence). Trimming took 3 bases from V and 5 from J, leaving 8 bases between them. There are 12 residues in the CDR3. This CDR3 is CASSLAVDEQYF. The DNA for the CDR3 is TGTGCCAGCAGCTTGGCGGTCGACGAGCAGTACTTC.

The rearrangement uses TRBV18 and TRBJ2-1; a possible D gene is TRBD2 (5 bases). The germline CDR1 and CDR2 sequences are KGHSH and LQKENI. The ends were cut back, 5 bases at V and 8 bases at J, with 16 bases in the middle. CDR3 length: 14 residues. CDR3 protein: CASSAGLNVDEQFF. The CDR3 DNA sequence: TGTGCCAGCTCAGCAGGACTGAATGTCGATGAGCAGTTCTTC.

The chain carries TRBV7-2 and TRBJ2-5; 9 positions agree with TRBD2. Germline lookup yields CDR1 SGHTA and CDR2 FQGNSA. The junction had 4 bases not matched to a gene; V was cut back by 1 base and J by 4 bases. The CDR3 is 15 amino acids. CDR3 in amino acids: CASSLGLAVRETQYF. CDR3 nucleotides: TGTGCCAGCAGCTTAGGACTAGCGGTTCGAGAGACCCAGTACTTC.

The CDR3 region has the DNA TGCGCCAGCACTCGACTTCGACAGTACTTC. Translating gives CASTRLRQYF. The V and J genes are TRBV10-1 and TRBJ2-7; no definite D call. CDR1 WNHNN and CDR2 SYGVQD come from the germline V gene (reference sequence). There are 10 residues in the CDR3. Trimming took off 7 bases at V and 10 bases at J, with 11 bases between the two ends.

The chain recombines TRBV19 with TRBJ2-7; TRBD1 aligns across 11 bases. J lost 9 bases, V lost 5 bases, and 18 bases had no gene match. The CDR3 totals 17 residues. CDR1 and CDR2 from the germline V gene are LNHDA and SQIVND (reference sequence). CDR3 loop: CASSPVGTGGILRGQYF. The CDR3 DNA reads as TGTGCCAGTAGTCCAGTGGGGACAGGGGGAATCCTACGAGGGCAGTACTTC.

The DNA for the CDR3 is TGTGCCAGCAGCCTTGGGAGTAGCGGGGATGGAAGGGGGACAGATACGCAGTATTTT. This encodes CASSLGSSGDGRGTDTQYF. This sequence joins TRBV3-1 (or the pseudogene TRBV3-2) and TRBJ2-3; 8 bases match TRBD2. J gave up 3 bases and V 4 bases, and 18 bases lay outside the gene matches. This CDR3 has 19 amino acids. The germline gives CDR1 LGHDT, CDR2 YNNKEL (reference sequence).

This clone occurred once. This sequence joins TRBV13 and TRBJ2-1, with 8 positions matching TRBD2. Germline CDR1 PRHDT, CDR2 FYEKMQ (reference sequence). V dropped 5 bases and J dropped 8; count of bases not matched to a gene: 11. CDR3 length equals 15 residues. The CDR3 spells CASSNLAGGPHEQFF. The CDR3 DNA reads TGTGCCAGCAGCAACCTAGCGGGTGGTCCCCATGAGCAGTTCTTC.

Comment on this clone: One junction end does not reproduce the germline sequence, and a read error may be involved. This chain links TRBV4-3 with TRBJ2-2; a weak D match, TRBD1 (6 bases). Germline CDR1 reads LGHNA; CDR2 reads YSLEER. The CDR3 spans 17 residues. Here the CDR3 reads CASSQDFFQGNAGELFF. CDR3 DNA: TGCGCCAGCAGCCAAGATTTTTTTCAGGGGAACGCCGGGGAGCTGTTTTTT.